These 21 T cell receptor beta chains were all obtained from the same sample, sequenced in a study of radiation and T cells in renal cell carcinoma. Produced via immunoSEQ multiplex PCR; TCRdb's table is partial and in-frame only. Here the sample spans 140,000 to 150,000 clones, 70% to 90% being singletons. Time point denoted: blood 4 weeks post-SBRT, at nephrectomy. As to treatment: 15 Gy SBRT to primary tumor, nephrectomy 4 weeks later. The sequencing here drew on blood, taken from a patient whose treatment included radiotherapy and nephrectomy. Every receptor here comes from a woman aged 50 to 60 with renal cell carcinoma.

The rearrangement uses TRBV5-1 and TRBJ2-7; TRBD2 agrees at 7 bases. The germline gives CDR1 SGHRS, CDR2 YFSETQ. The CDR3 consists of 13 residues. Losses at the gene ends were 7 bases for V and 2 bases for J; bases not matched to a gene: 6. CDR3 nucleotides: TGCGCCAGCCGGTTGGGACTAACCTACGAGCAGTACTTC. Translating it yields CASRLGLTYEQYF. The complete variable domain, with remaining parts taken from reference TRBV5-1 and TRBJ2-7, reads KAGVTQTPRYLIKTRGQQVTLSCSPISGHRSVSWYQQTPGQGLQFLFEYFSETQRNKGNFPGRFSGRQFSNSRSEMNVSTLELGDSALYLCASRLGLTYEQYFGPGTRLTVT.

The chain couples TRBV18 to TRBJ2-7, with TRBD2 matching 10 bases. This CDR3 comprises 16 residues. From germline, CDR1 is KGHSH and CDR2 LQKENI. Unmatched junction bases numbered 7, after V lost 5 bases and J lost 0 bases. Here the CDR3 reads CASSTSSGSSSYEQYF. CDR3 in DNA: TGTGCCAGCTCAACTTCTAGCGGGAGTAGCTCCTACGAGCAGTACTTC.

The chain recombines TRBV6-6 with TRBJ2-7; D gene uncertain. V was cut by 2 bases and J by 3 bases, with 11 bases left in between. Germline CDR1 MNHNY, CDR2 SVGAGI (reference sequence). The CDR3 covers 14 residues. The CDR3 nucleotides read TGTGCCAGCAGTTACCCGGAGTTTAACTACGAGCAGTACTTC. It yields the protein CASSYPEFNYEQYF.

This sequence joins TRBV2 and TRBJ2-1; 10 bases agree with TRBD2. Germline assignment: CDR1 SNHLY and CDR2 FYNNEI. V shed 7 bases, J shed 8 bases, and the junction held 11 bases outside the gene matches. The CDR3 has 15 amino acids. The CDR3 loop reads CASTGGSGGAHEQFF. CDR3 bases: TGTGCCAGCACCGGCGGAAGCGGGGGGGCCCATGAGCAGTTCTTC.

The chain has TRBV11-1 and TRBJ2-1, with D possibly matching TRBD2 (6 bases). The CDR3 consists of 16 residues. CDR1 SGHAT and CDR2 FQDESV come from the germline V gene (reference sequence). Trimming took 1 base from V and 5 from J, leaving 15 bases between them. CDR3 amino acids: CASSLVAGIPDNEQFF. CDR3 bases: TGTGCCAGCAGCTTAGTCGCGGGAATACCCGACAATGAGCAGTTCTTC. Together with reference TRBV11-1 and TRBJ2-1, the CDR3 gives the full variable domain: EAEVAQSPRYKITEKSQAVAFWCDPISGHATLYWYRQILGQGPELLVQFQDESVVDDSQLPKDRFSAERLKGVDSTLKIQPAELGDSAMYLCASSLVAGIPDNEQFFGPGTRLTVL.

This chain uses TRBV4-3 with TRBJ1-4, with D uncertain. The CDR3 is 15 amino acids. V was trimmed by 4 bases and J by 5 bases, leaving 14 bases between them. Germline loops: CDR1 LGHNA, CDR2 YSLEER. The CDR3 sequence: CASSPYRSRNEKLFF. The CDR3 DNA reads TGCGCCAGCAGCCCCTACCGGAGCAGGAATGAAAAACTGTTTTTT.

The rearrangement links TRBV5-6 to TRBJ2-3; 13 nucleotides line up with TRBD2. The germline CDR1 and CDR2 sequences are SGHDT and YYEEEE. J lost 7 bases, V lost 3 bases, and 11 bases had no gene match. The CDR3 consists of 17 residues. The CDR3 is CASSSPVLAGGLHTQYF. CDR3 sequence (DNA): TGTGCCAGCAGCTCACCCGTACTAGCGGGGGGGCTTCATACGCAGTATTTT.

The chain carries TRBV5-1 and TRBJ1-1; D might be TRBD1 (5 bases). V lost 0 bases, J lost 2 bases, and 11 bases lay in between. The CDR3 length is 15 residues. CDR1 SGHRS and CDR2 YFSETQ come from the germline V gene. This CDR3 is CASSLGEGLNTEAFF. The CDR3 region has the DNA TGCGCCAGCAGCTTGGGGGAGGGGCTTAACACTGAAGCTTTCTTT.

The chain combines TRBV5-4 with TRBJ2-2; TRBD2 aligns across 9 bases. The germline V gene has CDR1 SGHNT and CDR2 YYREEE (reference sequence). V shed 4 bases, J shed 7 bases, and the junction held 17 bases outside the gene matches. The CDR3 length is 18 residues. CDR3 nucleotide sequence: TGTGCCAGCAGCCCCCGGGGGTCTAAGCGGGGGGTCAGCGGGGAGCTGTTTTTT. Translating it yields CASSPRGSKRGVSGELFF.

The chain employs TRBV6-6 and TRBJ1-1, with a tentative D call TRBD1 (5 bases). The germline V gene encodes CDR1 MNHNY and CDR2 SVGAGI (reference sequence). The CDR3 has 13 amino acids. V lost 0 bases and J lost 10, with 12 bases in between. The chain's CDR3 is CASSYSGTSSAFF. As DNA, the CDR3 is TGTGCCAGCAGTTACTCGGGGACGAGCTCAGCTTTCTTT.

CDR3 protein: CASSLGLALYEQYF. CDR3 coding DNA: TGTGCCAGCAGCCTAGGACTAGCTCTTTACGAGCAGTACTTC. This chain uses TRBV28 with TRBJ2-7; 8 bases line up with TRBD2. Germline CDR1 reads MDHEN; CDR2 reads SYDVKM. V shed 6 bases and J 4 bases; nucleotides not matched to a gene: 8. CDR3 length equals 14 residues.

The rearrangement links TRBV7-2 to TRBJ1-2; no clear D. Germline CDR1 is SGHTA and CDR2 is FQGNSA. Trimming stripped 8 bases from V and 10 bases from J, with 5 bases between. The CDR3 consists of 8 residues. The CDR3 region is CASGDYTF. The CDR3 DNA is TGTGCCAGCGGCGACTACACCTTC. Filled out from reference TRBV7-2 and TRBJ1-2, the complete variable domain reads GAGVSQSPSNKVTEKGKDVELRCDPISGHTALYWYRQSLGQGLEFLIYFQGNSAPDKSGLPSDRFSAERTGGSVSTLTIQRTQQEDSAVYLCASGDYTFGSGTRLTVV.

The chain employs TRBV19 and TRBJ1-1; D call uncertain. CDR3 size: 15 residues. CDR1 is LNHDA and CDR2 is SQIVND in the germline V gene (reference sequence). Trimming left V 3 bases short and J 1 base short, with 12 bases between. CDR3 amino acids: CASSIQGSANTEAFF. CDR3 DNA: TGTGCCAGTAGTATTCAAGGGAGCGCGAACACTGAAGCTTTCTTT.

This rearrangement joins TRBV4-2 to TRBJ2-1; the match to TRBD1 covers 8 bases. After removal of 1 base from V and 5 bases from J, the junction contained 10 bases not matched to a gene. This CDR3 is 17 amino acids long. CDR1 is LGHNA and CDR2 is YNFKEQ in the germline V gene. CDR3 region: CASSQVQDRVMNNEQFF. Written as DNA, the CDR3 is TGTGCCAGCAGCCAAGTTCAGGACAGGGTTATGAACAATGAGCAGTTCTTC.

This clone was observed once. In nucleotides, the CDR3 is TGTGCCAGCAGCCCCGGGACAGCCTATGGCTACACCTTC. This gives the protein CASSPGTAYGYTF. V and J are TRBV5-8 and TRBJ1-2; 7 bases align to TRBD1. Germline V gene lookup returns CDR1 SGHTS and CDR2 YDEGEE. The V gene end was trimmed by 4 bases and the J gene end by 4 bases; junction bases not matched to a gene: 4. The CDR3 sequence is 13 residues long.

Only a few counts were recorded for this clone. The chain combines TRBV19 with TRBJ2-3; D gene uncertain. The CDR3 sequence is 14 residues long. CDR1 LNHDA and CDR2 SQIVND come from the germline V gene (reference sequence). V lost 4 bases to trimming and J lost 1 base, with 9 bases between them. This chain's CDR3 is CASSTLLGTDTQYF. The CDR3 nucleotides are TGTGCCAGTAGTACATTGTTAGGCACAGATACGCAGTATTTT. Drawing the rest from reference TRBV19 and TRBJ2-3, the complete variable domain is DGGITQSPKYLFRKEGQNVTLSCEQNLNHDAMYWYRQDPGQGLRLIYYSQIVNDFQKGDIAEGYSVSREKKESFPLTVTSAQKNPTAFYLCASSTLLGTDTQYFGPGTRLTVL.

The genes are TRBV10-3 and TRBJ2-1, with 13 bases fitting TRBD2. Germline CDR1 ENHRY, CDR2 SYGVKD. CDR3 length equals 14 residues. J gave up 6 bases and V 10 bases, and 6 bases lay outside the gene matches. CDR3 in amino acids: CATGTSGIGNEQFF. As DNA, the CDR3 is TGTGCCACCGGGACTAGCGGGATCGGCAATGAGCAGTTCTTC.

The chain couples TRBV5-1 to TRBJ1-5; the D gene is possibly TRBD1 (5 bases). Germline V gives CDR1 SGHRS, CDR2 YFSETQ. Trimming pared 1 base from V and 0 bases from J, leaving 11 bases between. This CDR3 has 16 amino acids. CDR3 coding DNA: TGCGCCAGCAGCTTGACAGGCCAAAATAGCAATCAGCCCCAGCATTTT. It specifies CASSLTGQNSNQPQHF.

The V and J genes are TRBV10-1 and TRBJ2-7, with TRBD2 as a possible D gene (5 bases). Between the trimmed V and J ends, which lost 0 bases and 4 bases, there was a span of 13 bases. CDR3 length: 15 amino acids. Germline assignment: CDR1 WNHNN and CDR2 SYGVQD (reference sequence). DNA for the CDR3: TGCGCCAGCAGTGAGTCTTCGAGCGGAGCTTACGAGCAGTACTTC. Its translation: CASSESSSGAYEQYF.

This chain joins TRBV9 and TRBJ2-5; the match to TRBD2 covers 9 bases. The CDR3 is 15 amino acids. The J segment lost 2 bases and the V segment lost 3 bases, leaving 5 bases of the junction unmatched. CDR1 and CDR2 from the germline V gene are SGDLS and YYNGEE. The CDR3 here is CASSAIAGEQETQYF. In DNA, the CDR3 is TGTGCCAGCAGCGCGATAGCGGGGGAGCAAGAGACCCAGTACTTC.

This chain connects TRBV5-1 to TRBJ2-1; no definite D call. V lost 0 bases to trimming and J lost 4 bases, with 8 bases between them. This CDR3 region has 14 residues. Per germline, CDR1 SGHRS and CDR2 YFSETQ. The CDR3 here is CASSLGQSYNEQFF. The DNA for the CDR3 is TGCGCCAGCAGCTTGGGGCAGAGTTACAATGAGCAGTTCTTC.